These 27 T cell receptor beta chains originate from one sample sequenced in a study of blood T cell repertoires in COVID-19. Clones were sequenced by immunoSEQ multiplex PCR, and TCRdb holds only the in-frame ones, with some missing. This table holds around 300,000 clones, 80% to 95% found once. The sample consisted of PBMCs or T cells enriched from blood (not recorded which). The receptor source for this set is a woman in her 30s who had recovered from COVID-19.

The chain links TRBV28 to TRBJ2-6; D unresolved. With 7 bases removed from V and 2 bases from J, the gap between germline ends came to 12 bases. Germline CDR1 is MDHEN and CDR2 is SYDVKM. This CDR3 is 15 amino acids long. CDR3 in DNA: TGTGCCAGCACAATCGGTCCGGCTGGGGCCAACGTCCTGACTTTC. Residues: CASTIGPAGANVLTF.

The V and J genes are TRBV4-3 and TRBJ1-1; possibly TRBD1 for D (5 bases). This CDR3 has 14 amino acids. V lost 0 bases and J 5 bases, leaving 10 bases between the germline ends. CDR1 LGHNA and CDR2 YSLEER come from the germline V gene. CDR3 nucleotides: TGCGCCAGCAGCCAAGACAGGGCCCGTACTGAAGCTTTCTTT. Its protein product is CASSQDRARTEAFF.

V is TRBV28 and J is TRBJ2-7, with a tentative D call TRBD1 (6 bases). Germline CDR1 is MDHEN and CDR2 is SYDVKM. The CDR3 has 12 residues. V dropped 5 bases and J dropped 4 bases, with 9 bases sitting between them. The CDR3 region is CASSPRGYEQYF. The CDR3 nucleotides read TGTGCCAGCAGTCCCAGGGGTTACGAGCAGTACTTC.

The chain links TRBV2 to TRBJ2-1, with D maybe TRBD1 (6 bases). The CDR3 has 14 residues. Germline V gene data show CDR1 as SNHLY and CDR2 as FYNNEI. Trimming shortened V by 8 bases and J by 5 bases, and 16 bases separated the two germline ends. The CDR3 region has the DNA TGTGCCAGCGATCCCGGGACAAAAAACAATGAGCAGTTCTTC. Translated, it gives CASDPGTKNNEQFF.

This chain uses TRBV7-9 with TRBJ2-7; the match to TRBD1 covers 8 bases. The CDR3 runs to 13 residues. V lost 6 bases to trimming and J lost 4 bases; unmatched junction nucleotides: 5. Germline CDR1 SEHNR, CDR2 FQNEAQ (reference sequence). The DNA for the CDR3 is TGTGCCAGCAGTCACAGGACAGGGTACGAGCAGTACTTC. Its protein product is CASSHRTGYEQYF.

The chain uses TRBV5-6 and TRBJ1-3; D unclear. Per germline, CDR1 SGHDT and CDR2 YYEEEE. Trimming removed 0 bases from V and 1 base from J, with 5 bases in between. This CDR3 is 14 amino acids long. The CDR3 region is CASSLGASGNTIYF. The CDR3, as DNA: TGTGCCAGCAGCTTGGGCGCATCTGGAAACACCATATATTTT.

A few counts support this clone. The V and J genes are TRBV4-2 and TRBJ2-1, with unresolved D. Germline CDR1 LGHNA, CDR2 YNFKEQ. V lost 0 bases and J lost 0, with 6 bases in between. The CDR3 consists of 15 residues. CDR3 coding DNA: TGTGCCAGCAGCCAAGACAGGAACTCCTACAATGAGCAGTTCTTC. As protein: CASSQDRNSYNEQFF.

The genes are TRBV6-5 and TRBJ2-7, with 7 nucleotides matching TRBD1. The J segment lost 1 base and the V segment lost 6 bases, leaving 9 bases of the junction unmatched. Germline lookup yields CDR1 MNHEY and CDR2 SVGAGI. This CDR3 is built from 15 residues. Written as DNA, the CDR3 is TGTGCCAGCAGGACCTCCGGGACAGAGTCCTACGAGCAGTACTTC. Its translation: CASRTSGTESYEQYF.

V is TRBV4-3 and J is TRBJ2-7, with 7 bases that match TRBD1. The CDR3 is made up of 16 amino acids. Trimming at V came to 4 bases and at J to 5 bases, leaving 14 bases not matched to a gene. Germline assignment: CDR1 LGHNA and CDR2 YSLEER. In DNA form, the CDR3 reads TGCGCCAGCAGCCTTCGACTTGTGACAGGGATGGACGAGCAGTACTTC. Protein product: CASSLRLVTGMDEQYF.

The chain has TRBV18 and TRBJ2-5; maybe TRBD1 (5 bases). CDR3 length: 13 amino acids. The V gene's germline CDR1 is KGHSH and CDR2 LQKENI. Trimming pared 2 bases from V and 2 bases from J, leaving 6 bases between. The CDR3 is CASSPGAQETQYF. For the CDR3, the DNA is TGTGCCAGCTCACCAGGGGCACAAGAGACCCAGTACTTC. The complete variable domain, with remaining parts taken from reference TRBV18 and TRBJ2-5, reads NAGVMQNPRHLVRRRGQEARLRCSPMKGHSHVYWYRQLPEEGLKFMVYLQKENIIDESGMPKERFSAEFPKEGPSILRIQQVVRGDSAAYFCASSPGAQETQYFGPGTRLLVL.

The chain uses TRBV7-9 and TRBJ1-2, with D hard to call. V was shortened by 4 bases and J by 1 base, with 13 bases between the two germline ends. Per germline, CDR1 SEHNR and CDR2 FQNEAQ (reference sequence). The CDR3 extends over 15 amino acids. The CDR3 region has the DNA TGTGCCAGCAGCTGGCACTCGGGGATTAACTATGGCTACACCTTC. Translated, it gives CASSWHSGINYGYTF.

The rearrangement uses TRBV5-3 and TRBJ2-7; unclear D gene. TRBV5-3 is labeled an ORF, and its function is uncertain. There are 15 residues in the CDR3. V was shortened by 2 bases and J by 5 bases, with 17 bases between the two germline ends. The CDR3, as DNA: TGTGCCAGAAGCTTCTTAGAGGCTAGTCGCGACGAGCAGTACTTC. Translating it yields CARSFLEASRDEQYF.

V is TRBV5-4 and J is TRBJ2-1, with 7 positions matching TRBD1. Germline V gives CDR1 SGHNT, CDR2 YYREEE (reference sequence). This CDR3 has 14 amino acids. Trimming removed 9 bases from V and 4 bases from J; junction bases left unmatched: 10. DNA of the CDR3: TGTGCCACCGAAGACAGGGTGGCGTACAATGAGCAGTTCTTC. It is translated as CATEDRVAYNEQFF.

Written as DNA, the CDR3 is TGTGCCAGCGGGGGGACCTACAATGAGCAGTTCTTC. Translated: CASGGTYNEQFF. The chain has TRBV7-9 and TRBJ2-1, with a weak D call TRBD2 (6 bases). V was trimmed by 8 bases and J by 2 bases, leaving 7 bases between them. In germline, CDR1 is SEHNR, CDR2 FQNEAQ (reference sequence). The CDR3 has 12 residues.

The count of this clone is one. The chain links TRBV7-9 to TRBJ2-5; D is undetermined. V was shortened by 5 bases and J by 4 bases, with 14 bases between the two germline ends. Per germline, CDR1 SEHNR and CDR2 FQNEAQ (reference sequence). The CDR3 runs to 14 residues. CDR3 sequence (DNA): TGTGCCAGCAGCCCTCGCTCTAGTGGAGAGACCCAGTACTTC. This translates into CASSPRSSGETQYF.

V is TRBV28 and J is TRBJ1-2, with TRBD1 matching over 7 bases. The CDR3 runs to 16 residues. The ends lost 5 bases at V and 4 bases at J; junction bases unmatched: 13. Germline V CDR1 and CDR2: MDHEN, SYDVKM. CDR3 region: CASSRLTGSVIYGYTF. CDR3 in DNA: TGTGCCAGCAGTCGTTTGACAGGGTCGGTCATCTATGGCTACACCTTC.

CDR3 sequence: CASSSGREQFF. CDR3 coding DNA: TGTGCCAGCAGCTCAGGGAGGGAGCAGTTCTTC. The chain has TRBV7-3 and TRBJ2-1, with a possible D match to TRBD2 (6 bases). Germline-derived CDR1 and CDR2 are SGHTA and FQGTGA. The CDR3 sequence is 11 residues long. Deletions cut 4 bases from V and 10 bases from J, with 8 bases between.

V is TRBV7-2 and J is TRBJ1-2; no clear D gene. Germline V gene lookup returns CDR1 SGHTA and CDR2 FQGNSA. CDR3 length equals 12 residues. V was clipped by 5 bases and J by 7 bases, with 11 bases between them. In DNA, the CDR3 is TGTGCCAGCAGCCCCTCCCAGCGTGGCTACACCTTC. It is translated as CASSPSQRGYTF.

Here the CDR3 reads CASSTLTSGRGYEQYF. CDR3 DNA: TGTGCCAGCAGCACCCTGACTAGCGGGAGGGGTTACGAGCAGTACTTC. The chain employs TRBV7-2 and TRBJ2-7; 14 nucleotides line up with TRBD2. From germline, CDR1 is SGHTA and CDR2 FQGNSA. V lost 5 bases and J lost 4; bases outside the gene matches: 7. The CDR3 runs 16 residues.

CDR3 sequence reads: CASSKTGAGYGYTF. The DNA for the CDR3 is TGTGCCAGTAGTAAAACAGGGGCCGGCTATGGCTACACCTTC. The V and J genes are TRBV19 and TRBJ1-2; TRBD1 aligns across 7 bases. V shed 4 bases, J shed 4 bases, and the junction held 6 bases outside the gene matches. The CDR3 extends over 14 amino acids. The germline gives CDR1 LNHDA, CDR2 SQIVND (reference sequence).

V is TRBV12-2 and J is TRBJ2-3; the table names TRBD2, a call not compared with the DNA. TRBV12-2 is recorded as a pseudogene. The CDR3 is made up of 16 amino acids. CDR3 nucleotide sequence: TGTGCAAGTCTCCCCTTAGGGGCGGGAGGAGCAGATACGCAGTATTTT. It is translated as CASLPLGAGGADTQYF.

This chain connects TRBV27 to TRBJ2-1; no firm D call. This CDR3 spans 11 amino acids. V lost 5 bases and J 4 bases, leaving 3 bases between the germline ends. Per the germline V gene, CDR1 is MNHEY and CDR2 is SMNVEV (reference sequence). The CDR3 sequence: CASSTYNEQFF. The CDR3 bases are TGTGCCAGCAGTACTTACAATGAGCAGTTCTTC.

This chain joins TRBV20-1 and TRBJ2-1; D ambiguous. The germline CDR1 and CDR2 sequences are DFQATT and SNEGSKA (reference sequence). Trimming pared 6 bases from V and 6 bases from J, leaving 9 bases between. The CDR3 has 11 amino acids. The CDR3 nucleotides read TGCAGTGCCCTATTCGGCAATGAGCAGTTCTTC. Translation: CSALFGNEQFF.

This clone has more than one count but fewer than ten. The chain employs TRBV27 and TRBJ1-4; D not certain. This CDR3 spans 15 amino acids. Germline CDR1 is MNHEY and CDR2 is SMNVEV (reference sequence). Trimming took 0 bases from V and 5 from J, leaving 10 bases between them. CDR3 loop: CASSLSSRENEKLFF. As DNA, the CDR3 is TGTGCCAGCAGTTTATCGAGCCGGGAGAATGAAAAACTGTTTTTT.

V and J are TRBV3-1 (or the pseudogene TRBV3-2) and TRBJ2-7, with 9 bases aligning to TRBD1. This CDR3 comprises 17 residues. V lost 0 bases to trimming and J lost 4 bases; unmatched junction nucleotides: 10. Per germline, CDR1 LGHDT and CDR2 YNNKEL (reference sequence). The DNA of the CDR3 is TGTGCCAGCAGCCAAGACTCAAAGGTGGGGACAGGGTACGAGCAGTACTTC. Translation: CASSQDSKVGTGYEQYF.

The chain employs TRBV7-2 and TRBJ2-1, with 11 bases aligning to TRBD1. Germline assignment: CDR1 SGHTA and CDR2 FQGNSA. V was pared by 4 bases and J by 6 bases, with 11 bases of the junction left unmatched. The CDR3 covers 17 residues. The CDR3, as DNA: TGTGCCAGCAGCTACCGCCTTCGGGACAGGGGGGGCAATGAGCAGTTCTTC. Translation: CASSYRLRDRGGNEQFF. The full variable domain, its missing parts supplied by reference TRBV7-2 and TRBJ2-1, is GAGVSQSPSNKVTEKGKDVELRCDPISGHTALYWYRQSLGQGLEFLIYFQGNSAPDKSGLPSDRFSAERTGGSVSTLTIQRTQQEDSAVYLCASSYRLRDRGGNEQFFGPGTRLTVL.

The V gene is TRBV29-1, the J gene TRBJ2-7, with TRBD2 identical over 7 bases. The CDR3 loop spans 14 amino acids. With 6 bases clipped from V and 2 bases from J, the junction kept 10 bases outside the gene matches. Germline V gene sequence: CDR1 SQVTM, CDR2 ANQGSEA. The CDR3 spells CSVLAASGPYEQYF. The CDR3 DNA follows: TGCAGCGTCTTGGCGGCTAGCGGTCCCTACGAGCAGTACTTC.